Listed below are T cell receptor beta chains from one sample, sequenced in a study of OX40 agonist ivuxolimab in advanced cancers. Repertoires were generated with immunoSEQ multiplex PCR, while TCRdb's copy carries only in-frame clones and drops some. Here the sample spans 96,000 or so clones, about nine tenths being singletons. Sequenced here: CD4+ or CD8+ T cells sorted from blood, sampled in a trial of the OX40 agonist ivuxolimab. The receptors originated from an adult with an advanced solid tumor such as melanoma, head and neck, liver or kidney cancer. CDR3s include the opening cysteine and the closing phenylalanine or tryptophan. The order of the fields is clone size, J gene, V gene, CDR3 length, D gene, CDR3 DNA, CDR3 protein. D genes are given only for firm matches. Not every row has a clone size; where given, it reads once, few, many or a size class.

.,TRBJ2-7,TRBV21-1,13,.,TGTGCCAGCAGCAATCGACAGGGCCACGAGCAGTACTTC,CASSNRQGHEQYF
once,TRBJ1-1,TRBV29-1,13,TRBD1,TGCAGCGTTGATGGGACAGGGTCGAGTCTGGCTTTCTTT,CSVDGTGSSLAFF
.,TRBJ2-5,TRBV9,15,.,TGTGCCAGCAGCGTATATGAGGGAGTGGGGGAGACCCAGTACTTC,CASSVYEGVGETQYF
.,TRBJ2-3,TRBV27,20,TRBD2,TGTGCCAGCAGTTTATCGGGGACTAGCGGGGGGACCATTAGCACAGATACGCAGTATTTT,CASSLSGTSGGTISTDTQYF
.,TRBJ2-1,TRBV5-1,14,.,TGCGCCAGCAGCTTAGGGACTCGTCAGAATGAGCAGTTCTTC,CASSLGTRQNEQFF
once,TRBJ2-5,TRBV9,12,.,TGTGCCAGCAGCCCATCCCAGGAGACCCAGTACTTC,CASSPSQETQYF
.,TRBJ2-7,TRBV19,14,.,TGTGCCAGTAGTATAGATGCGGGCTCCTACGAGCAGTACTTC,CASSIDAGSYEQYF
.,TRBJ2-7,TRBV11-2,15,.,TGTGCCAGCAGCTTAGAAAGCGGTACCTCCTACGAGCAGTACTTC,CASSLESGTSYEQYF
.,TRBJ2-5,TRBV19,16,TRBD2,TGTGCCAGTAGTATCCCCGGTCTAGCGGGAGGAGAGACCCAGTACTTC,CASSIPGLAGGETQYF
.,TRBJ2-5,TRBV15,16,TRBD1,TGTGCCACCAGCAGAGGGGGACAGGTAAACCAAGAGACCCAGTACTTC,CATSRGGQVNQETQYF
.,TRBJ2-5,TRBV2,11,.,TGTGCCAGCAGTATGCAAGAGACCCAGTACTTC,CASSMQETQYF
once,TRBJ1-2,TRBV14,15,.,TGTGCCAGCAGCCAAGATCTGGTGGGGCGAGGCGGCTACACCTTC,CASSQDLVGRGGYTF
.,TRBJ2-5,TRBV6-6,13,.,TGTGCCAGCAGTTCGGGACCCGAGGGGACCCAGTACTTC,CASSSGPEGTQYF
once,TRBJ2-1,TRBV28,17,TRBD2,TGTGCCAGCTCCGGGACTAGCGGGAGTACCGTCTACAATGAGCAGTTCTTC,CASSGTSGSTVYNEQFF
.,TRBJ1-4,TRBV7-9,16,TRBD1,TGTGCCAGCAGCCCGTACGGACAGGTTGCCGGGGAAAAACTGTTTTTT,CASSPYGQVAGEKLFF
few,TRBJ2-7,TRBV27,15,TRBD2,TGTGCCAGCAGTCCATCCGGGACTAGCGGGAGGAAGCAGTACTTC,CASSPSGTSGRKQYF
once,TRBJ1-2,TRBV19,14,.,TGTGCCAGTAGTATGTCAGGGTCAATTCGTGGCTACACCTTC,CASSMSGSIRGYTF
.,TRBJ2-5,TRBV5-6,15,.,TGTGCCAGCAGCTCAGTTCCAGGGGCTGGGGAGACCCAGTACTTC,CASSSVPGAGETQYF
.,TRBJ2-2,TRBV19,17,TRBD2,TGTGCCAGTAGTCCGGTGGGACTAGCGGGTAACACCGGGGAGCTGTTTTTT,CASSPVGLAGNTGELFF
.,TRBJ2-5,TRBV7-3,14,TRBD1,TGTGCCAGCAGCCAGAACAGGGGCTCGGAGACCCAGTACTTC,CASSQNRGSETQYF
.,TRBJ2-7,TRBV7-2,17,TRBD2,TGTGCCAGCAGCTCGAGGGGGGTACTAGCGGCATCCTACGAGCAGTACTTC,CASSSRGVLAASYEQYF
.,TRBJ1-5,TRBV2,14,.,TGTGCCAGCAGTGACCGGGACACTTGGCAGCCCCAGCATTTT,CASSDRDTWQPQHF
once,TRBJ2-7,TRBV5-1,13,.,TGCGCCAGCAGCTTGGAACCGCCCTACGAGCAGTACTTC,CASSLEPPYEQYF
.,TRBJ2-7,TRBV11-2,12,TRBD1,TGTGCCAGCAGCTCGACAGGGTACGAGCAGTACTTC,CASSSTGYEQYF
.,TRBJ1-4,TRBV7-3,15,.,TGTGCCAGCAGCTTGGGGGTAGTAACTAATGAAAAACTGTTTTTT,CASSLGVVTNEKLFF
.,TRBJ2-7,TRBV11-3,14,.,TGTGCCAGCAGCCCCCAACGGGGTCCAGGCGAGCAGTACTTC,CASSPQRGPGEQYF
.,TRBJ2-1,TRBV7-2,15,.,TGTGCCAGCAGCGTCCGGACTGGACCCTACAATGAGCAGTTCTTC,CASSVRTGPYNEQFF
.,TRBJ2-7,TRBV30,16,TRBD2,TGTGCCTGGAGCCACTCGGGACTAGCGGGAGTCATAGAGCAGTACTTC,CAWSHSGLAGVIEQYF
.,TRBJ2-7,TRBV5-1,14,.,TGCGCCAGCAGCCGGACTTCTTACCGGGATGAGCAGTACTTC,CASSRTSYRDEQYF
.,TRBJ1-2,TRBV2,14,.,TGTGCCAGCAGTGAAGCGAGGGGGGGGTATGGCTACACCTTC,CASSEARGGYGYTF
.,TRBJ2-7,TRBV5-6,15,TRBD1,TGTGCCAGCAGCTATTCGGGACAGGGTCACTTCGAGCAGTACTTC,CASSYSGQGHFEQYF
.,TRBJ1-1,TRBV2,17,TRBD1,TGTGCCAGCAGTGCTCGTATCAACGGACAGGTGAACACTGAAGCTTTCTTT,CASSARINGQVNTEAFF
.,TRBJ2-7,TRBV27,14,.,TGTGCCAGCAGTTTCACCTCGGGGGCGGCGGGGCAGTACTTC,CASSFTSGAAGQYF
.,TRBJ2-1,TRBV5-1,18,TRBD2,TGCGCCAGCAGCTTGGCCTCTAGCGGGAGAGGATTCAACAATGAGCAGTTCTTC,CASSLASSGRGFNNEQFF
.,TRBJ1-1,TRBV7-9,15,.,TGTGCCAGCAAGAAGTGGGGCTTTTCGTTGGCTGAAGCTTTCTTT,CASKKWGFSLAEAFF
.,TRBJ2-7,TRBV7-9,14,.,TGTGCCAGCAGCTTAGCGGGGCTAGTCGACGAGCAGTACTTC,CASSLAGLVDEQYF
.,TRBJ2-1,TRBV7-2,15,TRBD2,TGTGCCAGCAGCACCACTAGCGGGAGGGGCAATGAGCAGTTCTTC,CASSTTSGRGNEQFF
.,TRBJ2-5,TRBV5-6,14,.,TGTGCCAGCAGCTTGACGGGGACACAAGAGACCCAGTACTTC,CASSLTGTQETQYF
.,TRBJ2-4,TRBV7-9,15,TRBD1,TGTGCCAGCAGCTTAGGTGGGACAGGGGGGAACATTCAGTACTTC,CASSLGGTGGNIQYF
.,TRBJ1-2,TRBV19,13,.,TGTGCCAGTGCCTTGGGTGCGGGTTGGGGCTACACCTTC,CASALGAGWGYTF
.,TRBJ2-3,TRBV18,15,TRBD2,TGTGCCAGCTCACCAGGCGGGAGGGAGGAAGATACGCAGTATTTT,CASSPGGREEDTQYF
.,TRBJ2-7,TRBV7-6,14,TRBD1,TGTGCCAGCAGCCCGACAGGGCGTCAGGACGAGCAGTACTTC,CASSPTGRQDEQYF
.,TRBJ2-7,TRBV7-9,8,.,TGTGCCAGCAGCCCGGAGCACTTC,CASSPEHF
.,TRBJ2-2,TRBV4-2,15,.,TGTGCCAGCAGCCACCGCAGGGGGAACACCGGGGAGCTGTTTTTT,CASSHRRGNTGELFF
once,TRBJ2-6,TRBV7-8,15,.,TGTGCCAGCAGCCCGCTTGGAGGTGGGGCCAACGTCCTGACTTTC,CASSPLGGGANVLTF
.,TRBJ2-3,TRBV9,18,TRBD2,TGTGCCAGCAGCGCGACTAGCGGAACCCTAGGGTTCACAGATACGCAGTATTTT,CASSATSGTLGFTDTQYF
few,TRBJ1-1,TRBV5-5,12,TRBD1,TGTGCCAGCAGCTCTCCGACAGGGCTAGCTTTCTTT,CASSSPTGLAFF
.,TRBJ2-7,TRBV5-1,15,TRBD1,TGCGCCAGCAGCTTGGGCGGGACAGGGGGGAGAGAGCAGTACTTC,CASSLGGTGGREQYF
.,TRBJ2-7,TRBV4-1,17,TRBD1,TGCGCCAGCAGCCACCGCGCTTCCGGGACAGGGCAATACGAGCAGTACTTC,CASSHRASGTGQYEQYF